The 22 T cell receptor beta chains below were found in one sample sequenced in a study of OX40 agonist ivuxolimab in advanced cancers. Only in-frame clones appear in the TCRdb table, and some are missing; sequencing was by immunoSEQ multiplex PCR. The repertoire holds approximately 76,000 clones, with over 85% as singletons. Sequences were derived from CD4+ or CD8+ T cells sorted from blood, sampled in a trial of the OX40 agonist ivuxolimab. These receptors were collected from an adult with an advanced solid tumor such as melanoma, head and neck, liver or kidney cancer.

This clone was found once. The rearrangement links TRBV27 to TRBJ2-3, with D unresolved. Trimming took 6 bases from V and 0 from J, leaving 10 bases between them. The CDR3 has 14 amino acids. The V gene's germline CDR1 is MNHEY and CDR2 SMNVEV (reference sequence). The CDR3 protein is CASSPSLSTDTQYF. The DNA for the CDR3 is TGTGCCAGCAGCCCCTCACTTAGCACAGATACGCAGTATTTT.

The gene calls are TRBV27 and TRBJ1-2; the D is unclear. This CDR3 has 13 amino acids. Germline lookup yields CDR1 MNHEY and CDR2 SMNVEV (reference sequence). The V end lost 5 bases, the J end lost 3 bases, and 10 bases lay between the germline ends. The CDR3 DNA reads TGTGCCAGCAGTCCGGGGATCGACTATGGCTACACCTTC. Translated, it gives CASSPGIDYGYTF.

The J gene is TRBJ2-7, the V gene TRBV6-6; no definite D call. Germline-derived CDR1 and CDR2 are MNHNY and SVGAGI (reference sequence). This CDR3 contains 15 residues. V gave up 2 bases and J gave up 3 bases, with 14 bases separating them. DNA of the CDR3: TGTGCCAGCAGTTACGAAGAGGCGCCGGGCTACGAGCAGTACTTC. Protein sequence: CASSYEEAPGYEQYF.

The J gene is TRBJ1-2, the V gene TRBV10-2, with TRBD1 as a possible D gene (5 bases). The CDR3 runs to 13 residues. Trimming took 2 bases from V and 4 from J, leaving 8 bases between them. Per the germline V gene, CDR1 is WSHSY and CDR2 is SAAADI. Written as DNA, the CDR3 is TGCGCCAGCAGTGAGGTCGGGGGCTATGGCTACACCTTC. This codes for CASSEVGGYGYTF.

This clone was seen once. The chain combines TRBV9 with TRBJ2-2, with D unresolved. Germline-derived CDR1 and CDR2 are SGDLS and YYNGEE. CDR3 size: 12 residues. Between the trimmed V and J ends, which lost 0 bases and 7 bases, there was a span of 4 bases. CDR3 residues: CASSVAGGELFF. The CDR3 DNA sequence: TGTGCCAGCAGCGTAGCCGGCGGGGAGCTGTTTTTT.

This clone showed up just once. The rearrangement uses TRBV7-9 and TRBJ2-5; D unclear. The V gene lost 1 base and the J gene lost 1 base, with 10 bases spanning the gap. The CDR3 contains 15 residues. CDR1 is SEHNR, CDR2 FQNEAQ, per germline (reference sequence). The CDR3 sequence: CASSLGAALQETQYF. For the CDR3, the DNA is TGTGCCAGCAGCTTAGGTGCAGCCCTCCAAGAGACCCAGTACTTC.

This sequence joins TRBV2 and TRBJ1-3; 7 bases are a match to TRBD1. The germline V gene encodes CDR1 SNHLY and CDR2 FYNNEI. The CDR3 totals 13 residues. Unmatched junction bases numbered 4, after V lost 8 bases and J lost 3 bases. CDR3 coding DNA: TGTGCCAGCCACAGGGGTGGTGGAAACACCATATATTTT. Its protein product is CASHRGGGNTIYF.

V usage is TRBV27 and J usage is TRBJ2-7, with 10 nucleotides matching TRBD2. V was clipped by 5 bases and J by 4 bases; unmatched bases: 14. This CDR3 spans 17 amino acids. Germline assignment: CDR1 MNHEY and CDR2 SMNVEV (reference sequence). CDR3 region: CASSPLQAAGGPYEQYF. DNA for the CDR3: TGTGCCAGCAGTCCACTCCAGGCAGCGGGGGGGCCGTACGAGCAGTACTTC.

The chain employs TRBV7-3 and TRBJ2-2; D gene uncertain. Germline V gene data show CDR1 as SGHTA and CDR2 as FQGTGA. This CDR3 contains 11 residues. V was pared by 1 base and J by 7 bases, with 1 base between. The CDR3 bases are TGTGCCAGCAGCTTAAACGGGGAGCTGTTTTTT. This codes for CASSLNGELFF.

V is TRBV15 and J is TRBJ2-1; 7 nucleotides match TRBD2. Losses at the gene ends were 0 bases for V and 3 bases for J; bases not matched to a gene: 8. Germline V gene data show CDR1 as LNHNV and CDR2 as YYDKDF (reference sequence). The CDR3 covers 17 residues. For the CDR3, the DNA is TGTGCCACCAGCAGAGATAGGCCAGCGGGATACTACAATGAGCAGTTCTTC. The encoded protein is CATSRDRPAGYYNEQFF.

This chain's CDR3 is CASSSTTGTRSYEQYF. The DNA of the CDR3 is TGTGCCAGCAGCTCAACTACCGGGACTAGATCCTACGAGCAGTACTTC. This chain joins TRBV11-2 and TRBJ2-7; the match to TRBD2 covers 8 bases. Looked up from germline, CDR1 is SGHAT and CDR2 is FQNNGV. There are 16 residues in the CDR3. V shed 4 bases and J 1 base; nucleotides not matched to a gene: 9.

CDR3 nucleotides: TGTGCCAGCAGCTTAGATAGGGGGTGGCAGTACTTC. Protein product: CASSLDRGWQYF. The chain couples TRBV13 to TRBJ2-7; the D gene is possibly TRBD1 (6 bases). This CDR3 region has 12 residues. CDR1 is PRHDT and CDR2 is FYEKMQ in the germline V gene (reference sequence). V was cut by 1 base and J by 9 bases, with 10 bases left in between.

The CDR3 spells CASSVRGPGNTIYF. DNA for the CDR3: TGTGCCAGCAGTGTAAGGGGTCCTGGAAACACCATATATTTT. This chain joins TRBV5-6 and TRBJ1-3; a possible D gene is TRBD1 (5 bases). The CDR3 is 14 residues long. Trimming shortened V by 5 bases and J by 2 bases, and 11 bases separated the two germline ends. The germline gives CDR1 SGHDT, CDR2 YYEEEE.

The chain has TRBV6-5 and TRBJ1-2; D is unclear. The germline V and J ends were trimmed by 10 bases and 7 bases, with 22 bases remaining between them. Germline assignment: CDR1 MNHEY and CDR2 SVGAGI. The CDR3 is made up of 14 amino acids. The CDR3 DNA reads TGTGCCACCGGTCCAGGAGGCAATAGAGGTGGCTACACCTTC. As protein: CATGPGGNRGGYTF.

The chain employs TRBV29-1 and TRBJ2-3; 9 bases are a match to TRBD1. After removal of 0 bases from V and 0 bases from J, the junction contained 7 bases not matched to a gene. Germline V gene data show CDR1 as SQVTM and CDR2 as ANQGSEA. This CDR3 comprises 17 residues. CDR3 loop: CSVEDPGQGLSTDTQYF. CDR3 bases: TGCAGCGTTGAAGACCCAGGACAGGGGCTCAGCACAGATACGCAGTATTTT.

This sequence joins TRBV29-1 and TRBJ2-7, with 8 bases lining up with TRBD1. CDR3 length: 13 amino acids. The germline gives CDR1 SQVTM, CDR2 ANQGSEA. Trimming removed 4 bases from V and 6 bases from J; junction bases left unmatched: 8. CDR3 in amino acids: CSVGQGADREQYF. The CDR3 bases are TGCAGCGTTGGGCAGGGGGCAGATCGCGAGCAGTACTTC.

The V call is TRBV4-1, the J call TRBJ1-4; D unresolved. This CDR3 region has 12 residues. Germline CDR1 is MGHRA and CDR2 is YSYEKL. The germline V and J ends were trimmed by 4 bases and 6 bases, with 6 bases remaining between them. The CDR3 sequence is CASSPDDEKLFF. CDR3 nucleotide sequence: TGCGCCAGCAGCCCGGACGATGAAAAACTGTTTTTT.

The gene calls are TRBV7-2 and TRBJ2-1; D might be TRBD2 (5 bases). In germline, CDR1 is SGHTA, CDR2 FQGNSA. This CDR3 is built from 13 residues. V was pared by 5 bases and J by 9 bases, with 14 bases between. CDR3 loop: CASSRPGSGEQFF. CDR3 bases: TGTGCCAGCAGCCGCCCGGGATCAGGTGAGCAGTTCTTC.

The rearrangement uses TRBV6-4 and TRBJ1-6; no clear D. V was clipped by 3 bases and J by 12 bases, with 15 bases between them. The CDR3 length is 14 residues. The V gene's germline CDR1 is MRHNA and CDR2 SNTAGT. This CDR3 reads CASSDEPYRGPLHF. The CDR3 coding sequence is TGTGCCAGCAGTGATGAGCCCTACAGAGGACCCCTCCACTTT.

The V call is TRBV5-1, the J call TRBJ1-1; tentatively, D is TRBD1 (5 bases). Per germline, CDR1 SGHRS and CDR2 YFSETQ. This CDR3 is built from 13 residues. Trimming cost V 6 bases and J 1 base, with 10 bases left between them. CDR3 nucleotide sequence: TGCGCCAGCAAAGACAGACAGAACACTGAAGCTTTCTTT. Translating it yields CASKDRQNTEAFF.

The chain is built from TRBV5-5 and TRBJ2-7, with D perhaps being TRBD1 or TRBD2 (5 bases each). Germline CDR1 SGHKS, CDR2 YYEKEE (reference sequence). V lost 6 bases to trimming and J lost 6 bases, with 19 bases between them. The CDR3 extends over 14 amino acids. In nucleotides, the CDR3 is TGTGCCAGCACCCTTGTTGGGGCAGGAGGCGAGCAGTACTTC. Protein: CASTLVGAGGEQYF.

The chain carries TRBV27 and TRBJ2-1; 9 nucleotides agree with TRBD2. The trim removed 5 bases at V and 2 bases at J, leaving 4 bases unmatched. Germline V lookup: CDR1 MNHEY, CDR2 SMNVEV (reference sequence). This CDR3 region has 15 residues. CDR3 region: CASSLTSGPYNEQFF. Written as DNA, the CDR3 is TGTGCCAGCAGTCTAACTAGCGGGCCCTACAATGAGCAGTTCTTC.